Listed here are 19 T cell receptor beta chains from one sample, sequenced in a study of T cell responses to AZD1222 COVID-19 vaccine. Produced via immunoSEQ multiplex PCR; TCRdb's table is partial and in-frame only. The data show over 130,000 clones, about 91% seen once. Sample: peripheral blood, taken 28 days after the second AZD1222 dose. The receptors shown here come from an adult who received the AZD1222 COVID-19 vaccine.

V gene TRBV7-2 combines with J gene TRBJ2-1; 8 bases map to TRBD2. Germline-derived CDR1 and CDR2 are SGHTA and FQGNSA. This CDR3 spans 15 amino acids. Trimming took 1 base from V and 5 from J; bases not matched to a gene: 4. CDR3 nucleotide sequence: TGTGCCAGCAGCTTAGTTCGGACTAGCCACAATGAGCAGTTCTTC. This codes for CASSLVRTSHNEQFF. Based on the CDR3 plus reference TRBV7-2 and TRBJ2-1, the full variable domain is GAGVSQSPSNKVTEKGKDVELRCDPISGHTALYWYRQSLGQGLEFLIYFQGNSAPDKSGLPSDRFSAERTGGSVSTLTIQRTQQEDSAVYLCASSLVRTSHNEQFFGPGTRLTVL.

The chain carries TRBV5-1 and TRBJ1-1, with a weak D call TRBD1 (5 bases). The V end was cut by 0 bases, the J end by 4 bases, with 10 bases between. The germline V gene encodes CDR1 SGHRS and CDR2 YFSETQ. The CDR3 sequence is 14 residues long. CDR3 nucleotide sequence: TGCGCCAGCAGCTTGGCTGGGGGTGGCACTGAAGCTTTCTTT. Translation: CASSLAGGGTEAFF.

The chain couples TRBV28 to TRBJ1-1, with D possibly matching TRBD1 (6 bases). The ends were cut back, 5 bases at V and 11 bases at J, with 18 bases in the middle. CDR1 and CDR2 from the germline V gene are MDHEN and SYDVKM. The CDR3 spans 13 residues. DNA for the CDR3: TGTGCCAGCAGTCATTCGTCGGGGGCGCGGGCTTTCTTT. Residues: CASSHSSGARAFF.

This chain joins TRBV19 and TRBJ1-3; 7 bases map to TRBD1. V lost 8 bases to trimming and J lost 0 bases; unmatched junction nucleotides: 10. The CDR3 is 16 residues long. CDR1 is LNHDA, CDR2 SQIVND, per germline (reference sequence). The DNA of the CDR3 is TGTGCCAGTCGGAACAGGGGCCCGAGCTCTGGAAACACCATATATTTT. This gives the protein CASRNRGPSSGNTIYF.

This rearrangement joins TRBV7-2 to TRBJ1-2; D is unclear. The CDR3 sequence is 12 residues long. In germline, CDR1 is SGHTA, CDR2 FQGNSA. V was trimmed by 5 bases and J by 6 bases, leaving 10 bases between them. The CDR3 DNA reads as TGTGCCAGCAGCGTAACAGAAAATGGCTACACCTTC. It encodes CASSVTENGYTF.

The V and J genes are TRBV6-1 and TRBJ1-5, with a weak D call TRBD1 (6 bases). Trimming removed 0 bases from V and 2 bases from J, with 17 bases in between. The CDR3 runs 18 residues. Germline V lookup: CDR1 MNHNS, CDR2 SASEGT. CDR3 loop: CASSEAGRAGAGNQPQHF. The CDR3 bases are TGTGCCAGCAGTGAAGCTGGTAGGGCAGGGGCGGGCAATCAGCCCCAGCATTTT.

The chain couples TRBV11-2 to TRBJ2-1; D unclear. Trimming stripped 1 base from V and 7 bases from J, with 8 bases between. CDR1 is SGHAT, CDR2 FQNNGV, per germline. The CDR3 contains 13 residues. The CDR3 protein is CASSLGPENEQFF. The CDR3 nucleotides are TGTGCCAGCAGCTTAGGGCCTGAAAATGAGCAGTTCTTC.

The chain carries TRBV9 and TRBJ2-7; D remains ambiguous. Trimming removed 4 bases at V and 3 bases at J, with 14 bases between. Germline values: CDR1 SGDLS, CDR2 YYNGEE. The CDR3 totals 14 residues. CDR3 residues: CASSPRLWNYEQYF. CDR3 nucleotide sequence: TGTGCCAGCAGCCCTCGGCTGTGGAACTACGAGCAGTACTTC. Full variable domain (outside the CDR3, taken from reference TRBV9 and TRBJ2-7): DSGVTQTPKHLITATGQRVTLRCSPRSGDLSVYWYQQSLDQGLQFLIQYYNGEERAKGNILERFSAQQFPDLHSELNLSSLELGDSALYFCASSPRLWNYEQYFGPGTRLTVT.

V and J are TRBV6-2 or TRBV6-3 and TRBJ2-3; 7 nucleotides align to TRBD2. J gave up 1 base and V 5 bases, and 3 bases lay outside the gene matches. Per germline, CDR1 MNHEY and CDR2 SVGEGT. The CDR3 is 14 amino acids. The CDR3 here is CASSPTSGTDTQYF. CDR3 DNA: TGTGCCAGCAGTCCCACTAGCGGCACAGATACGCAGTATTTT.

This chain uses TRBV29-1 with TRBJ1-2; D possibly corresponds to TRBD1 (5 bases). The CDR3 is made up of 15 amino acids. The germline V gene encodes CDR1 SQVTM and CDR2 ANQGSEA. Trimming shortened V by 3 bases and J by 5 bases, and 19 bases separated the two germline ends. The CDR3: CSVEWDPRGTYGYTF. The CDR3, as DNA: TGCAGCGTTGAGTGGGACCCTAGGGGAACTTATGGCTACACCTTC.

This clone was observed a few times. The rearrangement joins TRBV24-1 to TRBJ2-7; 7 nucleotides line up with TRBD2. J lost 6 bases, V lost 1 base, and 5 bases had no gene match. There are 14 residues in the CDR3. The germline V gene encodes CDR1 KGHDR and CDR2 SFDVKD. CDR3 region: CATSDFGGSSEQYF. In DNA form, the CDR3 reads TGTGCCACCAGTGATTTTGGCGGGAGCTCCGAGCAGTACTTC.

This clone was recorded only once. This chain joins TRBV18 and TRBJ2-2; 7 bases are shared with TRBD1. This CDR3 has 16 amino acids. CDR1 is KGHSH, CDR2 LQKENI, per germline. J was trimmed by 2 bases and V by 3 bases; bases with no gene match: 6. CDR3 in amino acids: CASSPRQGENTGELFF. The CDR3 DNA reads TGTGCCAGCTCACCTCGGCAGGGGGAAAACACCGGGGAGCTGTTTTTT.

This chain joins TRBV13 and TRBJ2-7; D possibly matches TRBD1 or TRBD2 (5 bases each). Germline V gene data show CDR1 as PRHDT and CDR2 as FYEKMQ (reference sequence). The CDR3 covers 13 residues. V lost 5 bases and J 7 bases, leaving 15 bases between the germline ends. The CDR3 nucleotides are TGTGCCAGCAGCCCAGGCTGGGGGAGAGAGCAGTACTTC. Its translation: CASSPGWGREQYF.

J is TRBJ2-7 and V is TRBV5-4; perhaps TRBD2 as D (5 bases). Germline CDR1 reads SGHNT; CDR2 reads YYREEE (reference sequence). V lost 2 bases and J lost 4, with 7 bases in between. This CDR3 region has 12 residues. The CDR3 coding sequence is TGTGCCAGCAGCTTCTCGGGGTACGAGCAGTACTTC. Translated: CASSFSGYEQYF.

V and J are TRBV5-1 and TRBJ2-7, with TRBD1 matching 9 bases. CDR1 and CDR2 from the germline V gene are SGHRS and YFSETQ. The CDR3 totals 15 residues. The ends lost 5 bases at V and 6 bases at J; junction bases unmatched: 12. DNA of the CDR3: TGCGCCAGCAGGCCAACAGGGGGCTTGGGGGCCGAGCAGTACTTC. Encoded protein: CASRPTGGLGAEQYF.

The chain combines TRBV20-1 with TRBJ2-1; no definite D call. V lost 4 bases to trimming and J lost 8 bases, with 9 bases between them. The germline V gene has CDR1 DFQATT and CDR2 SNEGSKA (reference sequence). This CDR3 is built from 11 residues. The CDR3 nucleotides are TGCAGTGCTATCGTCGGGTATGAGCAGTTCTTC. Its protein is CSAIVGYEQFF.

This chain joins TRBV15 and TRBJ2-1; TRBD1 matches at 9 bases. This CDR3 is 15 amino acids long. Germline V CDR1 and CDR2: LNHNV, YYDKDF (reference sequence). V was clipped by 3 bases and J by 4 bases; unmatched bases: 4. The CDR3: CATSSWTGVYNEQFF. The CDR3 DNA reads TGTGCCACCAGCAGTTGGACAGGGGTATACAATGAGCAGTTCTTC.

V gene TRBV7-3 combines with J gene TRBJ2-7; 9 nucleotides align to TRBD2. From germline, CDR1 is SGHTA and CDR2 FQGTGA. V was clipped by 2 bases and J by 10 bases; unmatched bases: 6. The CDR3 sequence is 13 residues long. Here the CDR3 reads CASSLLTSGAQYF. CDR3 nucleotide sequence: TGTGCCAGCAGCTTATTGACTAGCGGAGCCCAGTACTTC. The whole variable domain, remainder taken from reference TRBV7-3 and TRBJ2-7, is GAGVSQTPSNKVTEKGKYVELRCDPISGHTALYWYRQSLGQGPEFLIYFQGTGAADDSGLPNDRFFAVRPEGSVSTLKIQRTERGDSAVYLCASSLLTSGAQYFGPGTRLTVT.

This sequence joins TRBV28 and TRBJ2-7; D is perhaps TRBD1 (5 bases). Trimming took 6 bases from V and 6 from J, leaving 12 bases between them. The CDR3 runs 12 residues. Germline lookup yields CDR1 MDHEN and CDR2 SYDVKM. The CDR3 loop is CASRETVGEQYF. The CDR3 region has the DNA TGTGCCAGCAGAGAGACAGTGGGCGAGCAGTACTTC.